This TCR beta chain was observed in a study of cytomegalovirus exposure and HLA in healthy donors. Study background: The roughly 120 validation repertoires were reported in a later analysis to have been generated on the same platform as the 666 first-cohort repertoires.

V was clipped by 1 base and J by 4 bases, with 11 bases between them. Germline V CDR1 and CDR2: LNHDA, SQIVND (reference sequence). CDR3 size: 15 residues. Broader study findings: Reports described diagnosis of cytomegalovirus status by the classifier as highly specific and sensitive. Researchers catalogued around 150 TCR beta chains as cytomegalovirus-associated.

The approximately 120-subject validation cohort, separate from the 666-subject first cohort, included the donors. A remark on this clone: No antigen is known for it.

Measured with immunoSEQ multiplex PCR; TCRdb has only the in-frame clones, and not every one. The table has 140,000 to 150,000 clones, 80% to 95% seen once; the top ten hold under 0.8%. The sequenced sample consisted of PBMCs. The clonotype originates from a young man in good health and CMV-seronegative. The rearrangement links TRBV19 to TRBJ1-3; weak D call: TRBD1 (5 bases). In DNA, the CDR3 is TGTGCCAGTAGTATAGGGCAGGGCGGAGGAAACACCATATATTTT. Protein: CASSIGQGGGNTIYF.